Sequencing of this T cell receptor beta chain was carried out in a study of T cells after yellow fever vaccination. General observations from the study: A small share of clonotypes appeared in both CD4 and CD8 compartments. Contaminants from the bulk population, in the form of abundant clonotypes, could be found in FACS-sorted repertoires. The study re-detected most primary-vaccination clones after the booster (96% CD4, roughly 85% CD8).

In this sample, this clonotype turned up a few times. The antigen is undetermined. V gave up 0 bases and J gave up 2 bases, with 14 bases separating them. Germline V gene data show CDR1 as LGHNT and CDR2 as FRNRAP. This CDR3 contains 17 residues. A process of 5'RACE template switching, which added a universal primer site and UMIs, was used to make TCR cDNA. One entry per CDR3 protein, called by TCRdb with MiXCR from the 5' RACE reads. The data contain about 580,000 distinct CDR3 sequences, roughly a sixth of them singletons. The chain is built from TRBV12-5 and TRBJ1-5; D uncertain. The source of this sequence is a man aged 18 to 29 who received the YFV17D yellow fever vaccine. The material was PBMCs, obtained roughly 5 days after the first yellow fever vaccination. The CDR3: CASGLVLGRIGNQPQHF. The CDR3 DNA reads TGTGCTAGTGGTTTGGTACTGGGCAGGATTGGCAATCAGCCCCAGCATTTT.